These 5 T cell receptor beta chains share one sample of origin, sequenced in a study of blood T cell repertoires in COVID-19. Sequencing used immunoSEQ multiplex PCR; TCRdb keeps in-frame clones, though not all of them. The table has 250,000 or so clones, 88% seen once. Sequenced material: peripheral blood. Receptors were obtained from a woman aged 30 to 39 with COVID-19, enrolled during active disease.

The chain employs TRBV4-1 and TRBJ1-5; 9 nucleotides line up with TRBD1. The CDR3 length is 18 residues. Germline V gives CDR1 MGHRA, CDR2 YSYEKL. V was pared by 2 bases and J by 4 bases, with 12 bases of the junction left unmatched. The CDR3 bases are TGCGCCAGCAGCCAACGGCTTCCGGGACAGGGCCAAAATCAGCCCCAGCATTTT. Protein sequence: CASSQRLPGQGQNQPQHF.

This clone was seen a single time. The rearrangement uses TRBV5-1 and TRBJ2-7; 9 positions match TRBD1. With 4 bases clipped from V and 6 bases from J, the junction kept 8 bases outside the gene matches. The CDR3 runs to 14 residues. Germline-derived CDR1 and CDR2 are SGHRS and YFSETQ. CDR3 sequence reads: CASSGTGIGSEQYF. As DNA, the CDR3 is TGCGCCAGCAGCGGGACAGGGATTGGGTCCGAGCAGTACTTC.

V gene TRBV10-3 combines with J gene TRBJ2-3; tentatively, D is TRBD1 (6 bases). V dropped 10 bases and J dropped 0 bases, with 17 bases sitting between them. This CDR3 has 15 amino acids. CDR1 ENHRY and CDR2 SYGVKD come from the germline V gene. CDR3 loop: CATRSLDSSTDTQYF. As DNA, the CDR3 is TGTGCCACTCGCTCCCTGGACAGTAGCACAGATACGCAGTATTTT.

The CDR3 coding sequence is TGTGCCAGCAGCCTACAGGGTGTTGATGGCTACACCTTC. This translates into CASSLQGVDGYTF. This chain uses TRBV7-9 with TRBJ1-2, with D maybe TRBD1 (6 bases). Trimming cost V 5 bases and J 6 bases, with 13 bases left between them. Germline-derived CDR1 and CDR2 are SEHNR and FQNEAQ (reference sequence). This CDR3 region has 13 residues. The complete variable domain, with remaining parts taken from reference TRBV7-9 and TRBJ1-2, reads DTGVSQNPRHKITKRGQNVTFRCDPISEHNRLYWYRQTLGQGPEFLTYFQNEAQLEKSRLLSDRFSAERPKGSFSTLEIQRTEQGDSAMYLCASSLQGVDGYTFGSGTRLTVV.

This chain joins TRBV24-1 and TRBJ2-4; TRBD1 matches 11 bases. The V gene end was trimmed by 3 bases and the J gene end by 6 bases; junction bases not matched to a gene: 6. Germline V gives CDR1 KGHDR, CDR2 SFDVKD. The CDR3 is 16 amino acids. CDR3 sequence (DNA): TGTGCCACCAGTGATCCGGGGACAGGGGGAAGAAACATTCAGTACTTC. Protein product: CATSDPGTGGRNIQYF.